This TCR beta chain is drawn from a study of T cells in Graves' hyperthyroidism and ophthalmopathy. This clonotype was observed at least ten times. Its antigen is not known. General observations from the study: Most expanded thyroid clonotypes above 0.001 recurred in blood.

V was shortened by 0 bases and J by 2 bases, with 2 bases between the two germline ends. The CDR3 length is 13 residues. CDR1 is SGHVS, CDR2 FNYEAQ, per germline. Amplification yielded TCR beta CDR3 regions, with RNA transcripts as the source. Primed by the HTBI set, a first-round RT-PCR was run on the TCR CDR3. MiXCR was run by TCRdb on the multiplex PCR reads, yielding one entry per CDR3 protein. The data show hundreds of thousands of distinct CDR3 sequences, with approximately 15% seen just once and around 25% held by the top ten. The chain has TRBV7-6 and TRBJ2-1; no clear D. This clonotype was obtained from a woman in her 30s with Graves' hyperthyroidism. Input material: blood. The CDR3 reads CASSLAPYNEQFF. DNA for the CDR3: TGTGCCAGCAGCTTAGCTCCCTACAATGAGCAGTTCTTC.